Given below is one T cell receptor beta chain in context. This specimen belongs to a study of T cell changes during pregnancy in multiple sclerosis. Data came from immunoSEQ multiplex PCR; TCRdb stores just in-frame clones and leaves some out. The profile shows some 60,000 clones, about 92% of them singletons. Germline CDR1 reads SEHNR; CDR2 reads FQNEAQ (reference sequence). V was shortened by 6 bases and J by 0 bases, with 12 bases between the two germline ends. The CDR3 totals 15 residues. The origin of this receptor is a female donor in good health, enrolled as a control in a pregnancy study. The chain links TRBV7-9 to TRBJ1-3; D not resolved. This specimen was peripheral blood, taken in the third trimester of pregnancy. The CDR3 DNA follows: TGTGCCAGCAGACCGGCGGGGAACTCTGGAAACACCATATATTTT. Protein product: CASRPAGNSGNTIYF.